The 20 T cell receptor beta chains listed next were all sequenced from one sample in a study of T cells in Graves' hyperthyroidism and ophthalmopathy. There were TCR beta CDR3 regions amplified from RNA transcripts. The study used the HTBI primer set for a first-round RT-PCR of the TCR CDR3. MiXCR, run by TCRdb on the multiplex PCR reads, gives a single entry per CDR3 protein. This table has about 24,000 distinct CDR3 sequences, around 47% appearing once. The source material was blood. These receptors all stem from a woman in her forties with Graves' hyperthyroidism that later progressed to Graves' ophthalmopathy.

J is TRBJ2-7 and V is TRBV20-1; 8 bases map to TRBD1. CDR1 and CDR2 (germline): DFQATT, SNEGSKA (reference sequence). Unmatched junction bases numbered 13, after V lost 2 bases and J lost 7 bases. CDR3 length: 15 amino acids. The CDR3 sequence is CSARTSDRDTGEQYF. As DNA, the CDR3 is TGCAGTGCTAGAACGTCGGACAGGGACACCGGGGAGCAGTACTTC.

This clonotype occurred many times. The chain is built from TRBV6-6 and TRBJ2-7; the D gene could be TRBD1 or TRBD2 (7 bases each). CDR3 size: 14 residues. Germline loops: CDR1 MNHNY, CDR2 SVGAGI (reference sequence). The V gene lost 2 bases and the J gene lost 4 bases, with 12 bases spanning the gap. This CDR3 is CASSYQGGNYEQYF. CDR3 DNA sequence: TGTGCCAGCAGTTACCAGGGGGGGAATTACGAGCAGTACTTC.

The chain links TRBV7-2 to TRBJ2-2, with TRBD1 matching 9 bases. The CDR3 is 13 amino acids. Germline V gives CDR1 SGHTA, CDR2 FQGNSA. CDR3 in amino acids: CIRRDRVTGELFF. CDR3 nucleotide sequence: TGTATCAGAAGGGACAGGGTCACCGGGGAGCTGTTTTTT.

This clonotype was counted ten times or more. The chain carries TRBV20-1 and TRBJ2-1, with TRBD2 matching 14 bases. The CDR3 totals 15 residues. Looked up from germline, CDR1 is DFQATT and CDR2 is SNEGSKA (reference sequence). The V and J ends lost 4 bases and 9 bases, in that order; junction bases with no gene match: 8. CDR3 in DNA: TGCAGTGCTACCGGGACTAGCGGGAGAAGCCGTGAGCAGTTCTTC. As protein: CSATGTSGRSREQFF.

This clonotype was counted ten times or more. The rearrangement joins TRBV5-1 to TRBJ2-6, with D tentatively TRBD2 (7 bases). Germline V gene lookup returns CDR1 SGHRS and CDR2 YFSETQ. V was shortened by 0 bases and J by 6 bases, with 19 bases between the two germline ends. CDR3 size: 18 residues. CDR3 loop: CASSLAGQGGGPANVLTF. The CDR3 DNA follows: TGCGCCAGCAGCTTGGCGGGACAAGGGGGGGGCCCGGCCAACGTCCTGACTTTC.

This clonotype was seen only a few times. The chain carries TRBV20-1 and TRBJ2-7, with 10 bases identical to TRBD2. CDR1 and CDR2 (germline): DFQATT, SNEGSKA (reference sequence). J gave up 8 bases and V 6 bases, and 10 bases lay outside the gene matches. There are 13 residues in the CDR3. The DNA for the CDR3 is TGCAGTGCGGGGACTAGCGCTACCGGCCAGCAGTACTTC. Its translation is CSAGTSATGQQYF.

This clonotype was recorded a few times. The chain links TRBV24-1 to TRBJ1-2; D might be TRBD1 (5 bases). CDR3 size: 14 residues. Germline V gene lookup returns CDR1 KGHDR and CDR2 SFDVKD. Trimming left V 11 bases short and J 5 bases short, with 20 bases between. The CDR3 here is CASSPPDIDYGYTF. The CDR3, as DNA: TGTGCCAGCTCACCCCCGGACATCGATTATGGCTACACCTTC.

This clonotype was recorded at least ten times. The chain is built from TRBV4-2 and TRBJ1-5, with D possibly being TRBD1 (6 bases). Germline V gene lookup returns CDR1 LGHNA and CDR2 YNFKEQ. V lost 1 base, J lost 6 bases, and 16 bases lay in between. This CDR3 is built from 16 residues. CDR3 loop: CASSQAGGDGGQPQHF. CDR3 in DNA: TGTGCCAGCAGCCAAGCGGGGGGCGATGGTGGTCAGCCCCAGCATTTT.

This clonotype is classed as large (0.1 to 1%). The CDR3 nucleotides read TGTGCCAGCAGCGTAAGTCAGGGAGAAGAGACCCAGTACTTC. Translated, it gives CASSVSQGEETQYF. J is TRBJ2-5 and V is TRBV25-1; either TRBD1 or TRBD2 may fit D (5 bases each). Trimming removed 6 bases from V and 3 bases from J, with 14 bases in between. The CDR3 length is 14 residues. Germline CDR1 is MGHDK and CDR2 is SYGVNS.

This clonotype was seen repeatedly, ten times or more. The chain links TRBV6-5 to TRBJ2-7; D call uncertain. Trimming stripped 6 bases from V and 5 bases from J, with 20 bases between. This CDR3 is built from 15 residues. Germline V gives CDR1 MNHEY, CDR2 SVGAGI. The DNA for the CDR3 is TGTGCCAGCAGAACTTCTCGGACGACCTGGCACGAGCAGTACTTC. This encodes CASRTSRTTWHEQYF.

This chain links TRBV29-1 with TRBJ2-1, with 8 bases matching TRBD1. J lost 8 bases, V lost 8 bases, and 11 bases had no gene match. From germline, CDR1 is SQVTM and CDR2 ANQGSEA. This CDR3 comprises 13 residues. In nucleotides, the CDR3 is TGCAGCATCGGACAGGGAGGCGGCTATGAGCAGTTCTTC. Its translation is CSIGQGGGYEQFF.

The sample holds one count of this clonotype. A read error may be the cause here, since a much bigger clone is one base away. The chain uses TRBV27 and TRBJ2-5, with TRBD2 matching 9 bases. The germline CDR1 and CDR2 sequences are MNHEY and SMNVEV (reference sequence). With 4 bases clipped from V and 7 bases from J, the junction kept 10 bases outside the gene matches. The CDR3 runs to 15 residues. The DNA of the CDR3 is TGTGCCAGCAGTTCCCTCCTAGCGGGATCAGCGACCCAGTACTTC. It specifies CASSSLLAGSATQYF.

This sequence joins TRBV29-1 and TRBJ2-3; D may be TRBD2 (6 bases). Germline lookup yields CDR1 SQVTM and CDR2 ANQGSEA. There are 11 residues in the CDR3. This CDR3 reads CSGGLTDTQYF. In DNA, the CDR3 is TGCAGTGGAGGGCTCACAGATACGCAGTATTTT.

This clonotype counts as medium-sized. The CDR3, as DNA: TGTGCCAGCAGCTTAGTCTCCGGGACTAGAACGTCCAATGAGCAGTTCTTC. Encoded protein: CASSLVSGTRTSNEQFF. The chain carries TRBV7-2 and TRBJ2-1; 8 positions agree with TRBD2. CDR1 is SGHTA and CDR2 is FQGNSA in the germline V gene. CDR3 length: 17 amino acids. V was pared by 1 base and J by 6 bases, with 11 bases of the junction left unmatched.

Relative to its sample, this clonotype is medium-sized (0.01 to 0.1%). The V gene is TRBV20-1, the J gene TRBJ2-3; D remains unclear. The V gene's germline CDR1 is DFQATT and CDR2 SNEGSKA (reference sequence). The CDR3 has 10 residues. The ends were cut back, 6 bases at V and 5 bases at J, with 6 bases in the middle. The chain's CDR3 is CSARRDTQYF. As DNA, the CDR3 is TGCAGTGCGAGGCGAGATACGCAGTATTTT.

This clonotype is labeled medium-sized. This chain connects TRBV7-9 to TRBJ1-3, with D tentatively TRBD1 (5 bases). Germline V gives CDR1 SEHNR, CDR2 FQNEAQ (reference sequence). V dropped 8 bases and J dropped 3 bases, with 14 bases sitting between them. The CDR3 is made up of 14 amino acids. CDR3 sequence (DNA): TGTGCCAGCTCGATGGGGGATGGTGGAAACACCATATATTTT. It codes for CASSMGDGGNTIYF.

About this clonotype itself: One junction end does not reproduce the germline sequence, and a read error may be involved. This chain connects TRBV19 to TRBJ2-3; D is ambiguous. Germline V gene lookup returns CDR1 LNHDA and CDR2 SQIVND (reference sequence). The CDR3 is 13 residues long. The CDR3 loop reads CATNIPPKEDLTF. For the CDR3, the DNA is TGTGCCACCAACATACCCCCTAAAGAAGACCTTACTTTT.

The chain combines TRBV20-1 with TRBJ1-2; D ambiguous. Per the germline V gene, CDR1 is DFQATT and CDR2 is SNEGSKA (reference sequence). The CDR3 has 12 amino acids. Trimming removed 2 bases at V and 1 base at J, with 5 bases between. The CDR3 region has the DNA TGCAGTGCTAGACCGGGTAACTATGGCTACACCTTC. Its translation is CSARPGNYGYTF.

The sample holds many counts of this clonotype. The chain couples TRBV11-2 to TRBJ2-6, with D possibly TRBD2 on 6 matching bases. CDR3 length equals 22 residues. Trimming took 1 base from V and 1 from J, leaving 26 bases between them. The V gene's germline CDR1 is SGHAT and CDR2 FQNNGV. The CDR3 nucleotides read TGTGCCAGCAGCTTAGCCCGGGGACGCTTCACCCTTCGGGGGTCTGGGGCCAACGTCCTGACTTTC. This gives the protein CASSLARGRFTLRGSGANVLTF.

The chain employs TRBV14 and TRBJ1-1, with a weak D call TRBD1 (6 bases). Trimming left V 2 bases short and J 0 bases short, with 7 bases between. Germline assignment: CDR1 SGHDN and CDR2 FVKESK. The CDR3 has 14 residues. The CDR3 nucleotides read TGTGCCAGCAGCCAAACAGGGATGAACACTGAAGCTTTCTTT. This codes for CASSQTGMNTEAFF.